This TCR beta chain appears in the sequencing data of a study of T cell repertoires in cytomegalovirus infection. Background on the study: Evidence of both CMV infection and a matching HLA type came from public TCR beta signatures.

Study-wide results and limits: Predominance within the ex vivo response was attributable to HLA-C-restricted CMV-specific TCR beta clonotypes. Of the TCR beta families, the public ones yielded a cumulative frequency that identified carriers of CMV plus the relevant HLA.

Each CDR3 protein gets one entry after TCRdb re-called the reads with MiXCR. This sample has some 97,000 distinct CDR3 sequences; roughly a quarter occur once, and the top ten carry approximately 40%. This CDR3 has 14 residues. Trimming removed 3 bases at V and 3 bases at J, with 9 bases between. Remarks on this clonotype: Its antigen is unknown.

What was sequenced was CD8+ T cells from PBMCs. The chain employs TRBV12-3 or TRBV12-4 and TRBJ1-5; D remains unclear. The receptor was isolated from a human donor in good health (CMV status not recorded). Some clones in this sample may be carry-over from other donors' samples. The CDR3 reads CASSFTADNQPQHF. Here the CDR3 DNA reads TGTGCCAGCAGTTTTACGGCAGACAATCAGCCCCAGCATTTT.